The T cell receptor (beta chain) described here comes from a study of blood T cell repertoires in COVID-19. Trimming left V 7 bases short and J 7 bases short, with 11 bases between. The CDR3 runs 11 residues. The germline V gene has CDR1 SQVTM and CDR2 ANQGSEA. This table comes from immunoSEQ multiplex PCR, and its TCRdb copy is limited to in-frame clones, with some not included. The sample gives under 200,000 clones, 88% of which show up once; 20% to 30% is in the top ten. The V and J genes are TRBV29-1 and TRBJ2-1; D remains unclear. Specimen: peripheral blood. This TCR was sampled from a man aged 55 to 69 with acute or convalescent COVID-19. CDR3 sequence reads: CSALTGNEQFF. The CDR3 DNA is TGCAGCGCCCTGACTGGGAATGAGCAGTTCTTC.